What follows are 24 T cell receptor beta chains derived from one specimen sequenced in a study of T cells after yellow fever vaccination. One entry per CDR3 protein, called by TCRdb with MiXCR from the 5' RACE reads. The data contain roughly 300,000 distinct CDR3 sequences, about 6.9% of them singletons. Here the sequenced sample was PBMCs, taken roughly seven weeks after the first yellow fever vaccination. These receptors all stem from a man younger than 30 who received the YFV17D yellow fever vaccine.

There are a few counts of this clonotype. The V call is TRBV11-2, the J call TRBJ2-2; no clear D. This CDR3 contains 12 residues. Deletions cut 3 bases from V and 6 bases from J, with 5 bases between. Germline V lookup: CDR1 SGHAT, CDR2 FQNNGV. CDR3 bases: TGTGCCAGCAGCTTTCACCCCGGGGAGCTGTTTTTT. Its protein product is CASSFHPGELFF.

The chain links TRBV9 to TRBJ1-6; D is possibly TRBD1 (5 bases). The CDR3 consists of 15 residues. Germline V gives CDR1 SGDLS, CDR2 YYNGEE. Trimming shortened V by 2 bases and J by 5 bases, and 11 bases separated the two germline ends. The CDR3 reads CASSVRDGDNSPLHF. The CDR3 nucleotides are TGTGCCAGCAGCGTCCGGGACGGTGATAATTCACCCCTCCACTTT. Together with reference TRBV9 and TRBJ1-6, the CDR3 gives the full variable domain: DSGVTQTPKHLITATGQRVTLRCSPRSGDLSVYWYQQSLDQGLQFLIQYYNGEERAKGNILERFSAQQFPDLHSELNLSSLELGDSALYFCASSVRDGDNSPLHFGNGTRLTVT.

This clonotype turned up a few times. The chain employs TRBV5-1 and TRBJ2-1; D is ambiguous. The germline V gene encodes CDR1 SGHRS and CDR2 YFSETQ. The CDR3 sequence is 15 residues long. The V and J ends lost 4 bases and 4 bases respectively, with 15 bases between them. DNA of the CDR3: TGCGCCAGCAGCGATACCTCGGACGCGTACAATGAGCAGTTCTTC. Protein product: CASSDTSDAYNEQFF.

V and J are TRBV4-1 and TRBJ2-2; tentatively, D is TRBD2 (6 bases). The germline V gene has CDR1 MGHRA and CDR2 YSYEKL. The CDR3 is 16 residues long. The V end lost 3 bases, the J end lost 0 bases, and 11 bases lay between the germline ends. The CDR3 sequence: CASSHLGTSNTGELFF. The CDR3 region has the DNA TGCGCCAGCAGCCATCTCGGGACTTCGAACACCGGGGAGCTGTTTTTT.

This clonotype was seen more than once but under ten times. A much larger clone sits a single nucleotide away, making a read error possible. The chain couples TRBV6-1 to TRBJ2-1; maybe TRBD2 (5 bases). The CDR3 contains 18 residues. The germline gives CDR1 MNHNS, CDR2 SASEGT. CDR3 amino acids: CASSLEPPGEPGYKEQFF. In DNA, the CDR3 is TGTGCCAGCAGCCTCGAACCCCCCGGGGAGCCGGGATACAAGGAGCAGTTCTTC.

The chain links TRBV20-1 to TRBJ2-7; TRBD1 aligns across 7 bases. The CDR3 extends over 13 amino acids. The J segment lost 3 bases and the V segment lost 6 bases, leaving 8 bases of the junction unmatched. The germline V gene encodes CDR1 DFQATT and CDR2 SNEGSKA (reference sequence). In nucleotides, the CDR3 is TGCAGTGCCGTCTCCTGGGACAGCTACGAGCAGTACTTC. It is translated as CSAVSWDSYEQYF.

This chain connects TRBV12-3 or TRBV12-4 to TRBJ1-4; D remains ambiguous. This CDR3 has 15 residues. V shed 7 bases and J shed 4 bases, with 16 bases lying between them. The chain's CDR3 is CASTPGQINNEKLFF. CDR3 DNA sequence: TGTGCCAGCACCCCTGGCCAGATAAATAATGAAAAACTGTTTTTT.

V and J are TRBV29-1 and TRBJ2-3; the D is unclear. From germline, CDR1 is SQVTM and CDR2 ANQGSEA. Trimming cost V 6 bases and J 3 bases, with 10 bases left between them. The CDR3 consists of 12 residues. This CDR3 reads CSVDSRTDTQYF. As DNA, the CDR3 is TGCAGCGTGGATAGCCGGACAGATACGCAGTATTTT.

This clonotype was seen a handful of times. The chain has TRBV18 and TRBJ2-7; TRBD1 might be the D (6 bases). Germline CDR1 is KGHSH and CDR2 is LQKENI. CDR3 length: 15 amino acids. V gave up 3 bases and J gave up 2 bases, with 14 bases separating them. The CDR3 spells CASSPRGGAAYEQYF. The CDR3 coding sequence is TGTGCCAGCTCACCCCGAGGGGGTGCAGCCTACGAGCAGTACTTC.

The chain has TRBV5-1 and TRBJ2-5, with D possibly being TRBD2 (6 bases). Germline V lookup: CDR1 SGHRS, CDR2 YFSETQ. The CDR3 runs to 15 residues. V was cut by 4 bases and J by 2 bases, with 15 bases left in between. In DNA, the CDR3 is TGCGCCAGCAGCCGCCCGGAGGAGGGGCAAGAGACCCAGTACTTC. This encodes CASSRPEEGQETQYF.

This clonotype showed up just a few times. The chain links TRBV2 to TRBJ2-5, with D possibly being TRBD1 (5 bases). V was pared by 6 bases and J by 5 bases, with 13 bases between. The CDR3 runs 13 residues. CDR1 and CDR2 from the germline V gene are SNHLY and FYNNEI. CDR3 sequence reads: CASSRRVWETQYF. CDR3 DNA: TGTGCCAGCAGCCGCAGGGTTTGGGAGACCCAGTACTTC.

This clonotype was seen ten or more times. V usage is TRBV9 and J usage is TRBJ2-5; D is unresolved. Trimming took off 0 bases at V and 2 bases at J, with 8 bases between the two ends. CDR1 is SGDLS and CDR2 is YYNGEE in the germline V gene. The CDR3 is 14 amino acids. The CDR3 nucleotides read TGTGCCAGCAGCGTAGGAGCATGGCAAGAGACCCAGTACTTC. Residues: CASSVGAWQETQYF. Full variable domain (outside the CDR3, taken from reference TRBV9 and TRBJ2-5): DSGVTQTPKHLITATGQRVTLRCSPRSGDLSVYWYQQSLDQGLQFLIQYYNGEERAKGNILERFSAQQFPDLHSELNLSSLELGDSALYFCASSVGAWQETQYFGPGTRLLVL.

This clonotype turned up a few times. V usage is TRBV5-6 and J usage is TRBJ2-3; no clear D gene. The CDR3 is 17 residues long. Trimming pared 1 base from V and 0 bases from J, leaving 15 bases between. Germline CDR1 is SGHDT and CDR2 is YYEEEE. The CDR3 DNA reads TGTGCCAGCAGCTTGTTATACGGCCTTCGAAGCACAGATACGCAGTATTTT. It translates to CASSLLYGLRSTDTQYF.

The chain's CDR3 is CASSPQWGRGNYEQYV. The CDR3 DNA sequence: TGTGCCAGCAGCCCTCAATGGGGGCGGGGGAACTACGAGCAGTACGTC. The chain has TRBV5-8 and TRBJ2-7; weak D call: TRBD2 (7 bases). V dropped 4 bases and J dropped 3 bases, with 20 bases sitting between them. The CDR3 has 16 residues. Germline V gives CDR1 SGHTS, CDR2 YDEGEE.

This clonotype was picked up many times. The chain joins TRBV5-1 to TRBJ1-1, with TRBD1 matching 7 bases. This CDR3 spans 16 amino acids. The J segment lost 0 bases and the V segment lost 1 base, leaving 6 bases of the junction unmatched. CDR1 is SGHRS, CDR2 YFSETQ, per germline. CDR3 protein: CASSLTSGGMNTEAFF. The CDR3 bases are TGCGCCAGCAGCTTGACGTCAGGGGGAATGAACACTGAAGCTTTCTTT.

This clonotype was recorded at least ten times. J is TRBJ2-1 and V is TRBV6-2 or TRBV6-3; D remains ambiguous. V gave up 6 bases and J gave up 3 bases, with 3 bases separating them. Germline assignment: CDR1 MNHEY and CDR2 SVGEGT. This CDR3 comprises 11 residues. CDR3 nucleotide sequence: TGTGCCAGCAGGGACTACAATGAGCAGTTCTTC. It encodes CASRDYNEQFF.

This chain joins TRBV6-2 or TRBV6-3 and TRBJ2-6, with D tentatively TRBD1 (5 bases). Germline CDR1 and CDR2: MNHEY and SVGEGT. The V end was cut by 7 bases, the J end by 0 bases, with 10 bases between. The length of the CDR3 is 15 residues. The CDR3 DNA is TGTGCCAGCAACCAACAGGTCTCTGGGGCCAACGTCCTGACTTTC. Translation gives CASNQQVSGANVLTF.

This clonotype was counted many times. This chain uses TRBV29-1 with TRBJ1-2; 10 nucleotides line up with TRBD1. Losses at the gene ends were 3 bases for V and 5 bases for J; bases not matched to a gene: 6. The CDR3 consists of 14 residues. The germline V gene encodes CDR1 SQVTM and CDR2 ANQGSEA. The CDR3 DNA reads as TGCAGCGTTGAGACGGACAGGGGGAAATATGGCTACACCTTC. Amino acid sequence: CSVETDRGKYGYTF.

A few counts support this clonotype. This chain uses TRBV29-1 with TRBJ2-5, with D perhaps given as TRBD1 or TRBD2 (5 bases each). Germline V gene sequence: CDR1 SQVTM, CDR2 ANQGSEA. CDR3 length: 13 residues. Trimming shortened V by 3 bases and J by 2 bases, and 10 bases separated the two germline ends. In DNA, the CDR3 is TGCAGCGTTGAGCAGGGACGGCAAGAGACCCAGTACTTC. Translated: CSVEQGRQETQYF.

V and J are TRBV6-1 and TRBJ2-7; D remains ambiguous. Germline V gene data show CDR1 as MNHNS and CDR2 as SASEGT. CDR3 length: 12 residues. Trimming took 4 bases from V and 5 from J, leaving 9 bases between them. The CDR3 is CASSAQGNEQYF. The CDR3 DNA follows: TGTGCCAGCAGTGCTCAAGGGAACGAGCAGTACTTC.

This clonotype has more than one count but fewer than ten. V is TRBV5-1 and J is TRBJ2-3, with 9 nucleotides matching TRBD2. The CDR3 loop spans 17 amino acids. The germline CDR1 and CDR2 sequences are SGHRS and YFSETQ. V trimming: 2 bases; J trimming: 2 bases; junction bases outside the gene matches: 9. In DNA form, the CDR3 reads TGCGCCAGCAGCTTCGTACCTAGCGGGGAGATCACAGATACGCAGTATTTT. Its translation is CASSFVPSGEITDTQYF.

CDR3 nucleotide sequence: TGCAGTGCTTGGGGACCTCCCGGGGAGCTGTTTTTT. It specifies CSAWGPPGELFF. The chain uses TRBV20-1 and TRBJ2-2; the D gene could be TRBD1 or TRBD2 (5 bases each). The CDR3 runs 12 residues. The V gene's germline CDR1 is DFQATT and CDR2 SNEGSKA (reference sequence). Trimming shortened V by 5 bases and J by 6 bases, and 10 bases separated the two germline ends.

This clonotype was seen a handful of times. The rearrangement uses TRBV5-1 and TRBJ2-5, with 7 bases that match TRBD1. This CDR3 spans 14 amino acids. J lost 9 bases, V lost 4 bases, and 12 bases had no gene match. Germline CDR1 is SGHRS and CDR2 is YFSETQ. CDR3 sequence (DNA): TGCGCCAGCAGCGTGGAGGCACAGGGGAAGGCCCAGTACTTC. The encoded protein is CASSVEAQGKAQYF.

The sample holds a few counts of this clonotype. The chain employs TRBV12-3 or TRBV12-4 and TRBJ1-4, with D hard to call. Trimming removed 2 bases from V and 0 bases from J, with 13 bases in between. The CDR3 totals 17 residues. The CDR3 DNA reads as TGTGCCAGCAGTTTATGGTTTTCGGCAACAACTAATGAAAAACTGTTTTTT. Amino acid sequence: CASSLWFSATTNEKLFF.